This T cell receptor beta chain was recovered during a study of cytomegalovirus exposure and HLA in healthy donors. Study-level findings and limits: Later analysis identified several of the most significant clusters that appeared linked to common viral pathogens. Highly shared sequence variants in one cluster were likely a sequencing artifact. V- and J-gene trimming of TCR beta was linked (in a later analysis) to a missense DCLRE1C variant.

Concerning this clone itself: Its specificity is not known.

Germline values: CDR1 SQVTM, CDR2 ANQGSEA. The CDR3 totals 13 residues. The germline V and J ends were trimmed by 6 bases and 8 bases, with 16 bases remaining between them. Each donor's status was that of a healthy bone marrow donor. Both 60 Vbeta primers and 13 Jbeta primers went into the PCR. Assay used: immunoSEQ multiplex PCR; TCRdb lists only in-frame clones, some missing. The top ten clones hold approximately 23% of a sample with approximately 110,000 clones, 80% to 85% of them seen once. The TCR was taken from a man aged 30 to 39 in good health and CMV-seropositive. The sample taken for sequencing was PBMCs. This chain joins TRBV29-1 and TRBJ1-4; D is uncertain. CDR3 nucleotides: TGCAGCGTGTCCCAAGTGCTCGAGGAAAAACTGTTTTTT. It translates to CSVSQVLEEKLFF.